Presented here are 27 T cell receptor beta chains from one specimen sequenced in a study of blood T cell repertoires in COVID-19. TCRdb's table, derived via immunoSEQ multiplex PCR, lists solely in-frame clones and lacks some. The sample lists 210,000 or so clones, under 80% occurring once. Material for sequencing was peripheral blood. The receptors come from a man in his forties or fifties who had recovered from COVID-19.

The chain has TRBV5-6 and TRBJ2-2, with D uncertain. The germline CDR1 and CDR2 sequences are SGHDT and YYEEEE. CDR3 length: 13 amino acids. Trimming pared 2 bases from V and 6 bases from J, leaving 8 bases between. The CDR3 here is CASSFLPAGELFF. The CDR3 nucleotides are TGTGCCAGCAGCTTTCTTCCTGCCGGGGAGCTGTTTTTT. Based on the CDR3 plus reference TRBV5-6 and TRBJ2-2, the full variable domain is DAGVTQSPTHLIKTRGQQVTLRCSPKSGHDTVSWYQQALGQGPQFIFQYYEEEERQRGNFPDRFSGHQFPNYSSELNVNALLLGDSALYLCASSFLPAGELFFGEGSRLTVL.

This chain connects TRBV5-4 to TRBJ2-2; TRBD2 aligns across 7 bases. The trim removed 4 bases at V and 1 base at J, leaving 10 bases unmatched. This CDR3 spans 17 amino acids. Germline loops: CDR1 SGHNT, CDR2 YYREEE (reference sequence). CDR3 protein: CASSRESAGWNTGELFF. For the CDR3, the DNA is TGTGCCAGCAGCCGAGAATCAGCGGGGTGGAACACCGGGGAGCTGTTTTTT.

V usage is TRBV19 and J usage is TRBJ2-4; 11 nucleotides agree with TRBD2. CDR1 LNHDA and CDR2 SQIVND come from the germline V gene (reference sequence). Trimming cost V 0 bases and J 3 bases; bases outside gene matches: 4. This CDR3 comprises 17 residues. CDR3 amino acids: CASSIELAGVVKNIQYF. The DNA for the CDR3 is TGTGCCAGTAGTATAGAACTAGCGGGAGTCGTCAAAAACATTCAGTACTTC.

The chain is built from TRBV9 and TRBJ1-3, with D possibly matching TRBD1 (6 bases). The CDR3 is 19 residues long. The V end lost 0 bases, the J end lost 4 bases, and 23 bases lay between the germline ends. CDR1 is SGDLS and CDR2 is YYNGEE in the germline V gene. Written as DNA, the CDR3 is TGTGCCAGCAGCGTAGCAGACAGGCGACGGCGGTCAGTGGGAAACACCATATATTTT. It translates to CASSVADRRRRSVGNTIYF. The variable domain in full, with the rest retrieved from reference TRBV9 and TRBJ1-3, is DSGVTQTPKHLITATGQRVTLRCSPRSGDLSVYWYQQSLDQGLQFLIQYYNGEERAKGNILERFSAQQFPDLHSELNLSSLELGDSALYFCASSVADRRRRSVGNTIYFGEGSWLTVV.

The chain is built from TRBV7-8 and TRBJ2-1, with D possibly matching TRBD2 (5 bases). V was shortened by 2 bases and J by 0 bases, with 17 bases between the two germline ends. CDR3 length equals 18 residues. CDR1 and CDR2 from the germline V gene are SGHVS and FQNEAQ. CDR3 bases: TGTGCCAGCAGCTTATGGGCGGCGGGTACTAGCTCCTACAATGAGCAGTTCTTC. Amino acids: CASSLWAAGTSSYNEQFF. Full variable domain (missing parts from reference TRBV7-8 and TRBJ2-1): GAGVSQSPRYKVAKRGQDVALRCDPISGHVSLFWYQQALGQGPEFLTYFQNEAQLDKSGLPSDRFFAERPEGSVSTLKIQRTQQEDSAVYLCASSLWAAGTSSYNEQFFGPGTRLTVL.

V gene TRBV18 combines with J gene TRBJ1-2; a possible D gene is TRBD1 (5 bases). The germline V and J ends were trimmed by 3 bases and 3 bases, with 11 bases remaining between them. Germline V gene lookup returns CDR1 KGHSH and CDR2 LQKENI. The CDR3 totals 14 residues. CDR3 region: CASSPRDRDYGYTF. CDR3 DNA: TGTGCCAGCTCACCCCGAGACAGAGACTATGGCTACACCTTC.

The chain uses TRBV29-1 and TRBJ2-3; tentative D call: TRBD1 (6 bases). With 5 bases removed from V and 4 bases from J, the gap between germline ends came to 16 bases. The CDR3 is 14 amino acids. Germline V gives CDR1 SQVTM, CDR2 ANQGSEA. The CDR3 DNA is TGCAGCGTTTCCGGGACACCCAATCCAGATACGCAGTATTTT. Its translation: CSVSGTPNPDTQYF.

The table lists this clone with a few counts. The V call is TRBV4-1, the J call TRBJ2-2, with 8 bases identical to TRBD2. The length of the CDR3 is 17 residues. V gave up 0 bases and J gave up 6 bases; unmatched junction bases: 9. The germline V gene has CDR1 MGHRA and CDR2 YSYEKL. CDR3 DNA: TGCGCCAGCAGCCAAGAGGCAGCGGGAGTTTATCCCGGGGAGCTGTTTTTT. It specifies CASSQEAAGVYPGELFF.

The chain is built from TRBV25-1 and TRBJ2-6; D call uncertain. V shed 3 bases and J shed 0 bases, with 3 bases lying between them. The germline V gene encodes CDR1 MGHDK and CDR2 SYGVNS. The CDR3 spans 14 residues. CDR3 sequence: CASSDSSGANVLTF. The CDR3 region has the DNA TGTGCCAGCAGTGACAGCTCTGGGGCCAACGTCCTGACTTTC.

This clone was counted a few times. The chain employs TRBV19 and TRBJ2-3; 10 bases fit TRBD2. Trimming cost V 6 bases and J 1 base; bases outside gene matches: 10. The CDR3 contains 17 residues. Germline V gene lookup returns CDR1 LNHDA and CDR2 SQIVND (reference sequence). The CDR3 protein is CASSILSGRSGTDTQYF. The CDR3 nucleotides read TGTGCCAGTAGCATACTTAGCGGGAGGTCGGGCACAGATACGCAGTATTTT.

The CDR3: CASSFFNQETQYF. In DNA form, the CDR3 reads TGTGCCAGCAGCTTCTTTAACCAAGAGACCCAGTACTTC. The J gene is TRBJ2-5, the V gene TRBV7-2; D is uncertain. Per germline, CDR1 SGHTA and CDR2 FQGNSA. The CDR3 is made up of 13 amino acids. Trimming removed 3 bases at V and 0 bases at J, with 5 bases between.

The CDR3 here is CASSQEVSSGLYEQYF. DNA of the CDR3: TGCGCCAGCAGCCAAGAAGTGTCTAGCGGGCTTTACGAGCAGTACTTC. The chain joins TRBV4-1 to TRBJ2-7; 8 bases match TRBD2. CDR1 MGHRA and CDR2 YSYEKL come from the germline V gene. V lost 0 bases to trimming and J lost 4 bases; unmatched junction nucleotides: 8. The CDR3 totals 16 residues.

V usage is TRBV7-3 and J usage is TRBJ2-1; TRBD2 agrees at 10 bases. The V segment lost 2 bases and the J segment 3 bases; nucleotides outside the gene matches: 4. The CDR3 runs 16 residues. Germline V gives CDR1 SGHTA, CDR2 FQGTGA. CDR3 region: CASSLSGLAIYNEQFF. In DNA, the CDR3 is TGTGCCAGCAGCTTATCGGGACTAGCGATCTACAATGAGCAGTTCTTC. The full variable domain, with the rest looked up from reference TRBV7-3 and TRBJ2-1, is GAGVSQTPSNKVTEKGKYVELRCDPISGHTALYWYRQSLGQGPEFLIYFQGTGAADDSGLPNDRFFAVRPEGSVSTLKIQRTERGDSAVYLCASSLSGLAIYNEQFFGPGTRLTVL.

The gene calls are TRBV7-2 and TRBJ1-2; D gene uncertain. The CDR3 length is 14 residues. The V gene lost 0 bases and the J gene lost 4 bases, with 9 bases spanning the gap. CDR1 is SGHTA and CDR2 is FQGNSA in the germline V gene. In nucleotides, the CDR3 is TGTGCCAGCAGCTTAGCCGGGGTAGGCTATGGCTACACCTTC. Translated: CASSLAGVGYGYTF.

This chain uses TRBV6-2 or TRBV6-3 with TRBJ1-5, with a possible D match to TRBD1 (5 bases). The CDR3 totals 16 residues. The V gene's germline CDR1 is MNHEY and CDR2 SVGEGT. The V and J ends lost 2 bases and 3 bases respectively, with 14 bases between them. The CDR3 bases are TGTGCCAGCAGTTACCGGGGGACGGTGATCAATCAGCCCCAGCATTTT. Translation: CASSYRGTVINQPQHF.

V and J are TRBV20-1 and TRBJ2-3, with 15 bases fitting TRBD2. The CDR3 is 17 amino acids. The germline CDR1 and CDR2 sequences are DFQATT and SNEGSKA (reference sequence). With 3 bases clipped from V and 1 base from J, the junction kept 5 bases outside the gene matches. CDR3 amino acids: CSASTGLAGGGTDTQYF. Here the CDR3 DNA reads TGCAGTGCTAGTACGGGACTAGCGGGAGGTGGCACAGATACGCAGTATTTT.

The rearrangement links TRBV5-1 to TRBJ2-1; 12 bases fit TRBD2. Looked up from germline, CDR1 is SGHRS and CDR2 is YFSETQ. This CDR3 is built from 17 residues. Trimming at V came to 3 bases and at J to 1 base, leaving 5 bases not matched to a gene. The CDR3 region is CASSSTSGRMSYNEQFF. The CDR3 nucleotides read TGCGCCAGCAGCTCCACTAGCGGGAGGATGTCCTACAATGAGCAGTTCTTC. Combining the CDR3 with reference TRBV5-1 and TRBJ2-1 gives the whole variable domain KAGVTQTPRYLIKTRGQQVTLSCSPISGHRSVSWYQQTPGQGLQFLFEYFSETQRNKGNFPGRFSGRQFSNSRSEMNVSTLELGDSALYLCASSSTSGRMSYNEQFFGPGTRLTVL.

The V and J genes are TRBV10-3 and TRBJ1-1, with D possibly TRBD1 on 6 matching bases. The V gene's germline CDR1 is ENHRY and CDR2 SYGVKD. V was pared by 6 bases and J by 1 base, with 15 bases between. The CDR3 spans 15 residues. CDR3 in amino acids: CAIRPGVGANTEAFF. CDR3 coding DNA: TGTGCCATCAGGCCAGGGGTCGGGGCGAACACTGAAGCTTTCTTT.

The rearrangement joins TRBV5-1 to TRBJ2-2; 7 bases line up with TRBD2. From germline, CDR1 is SGHRS and CDR2 YFSETQ. This CDR3 comprises 16 residues. V gave up 0 bases and J gave up 7 bases; unmatched junction bases: 9. CDR3 sequence (DNA): TGCGCCAGCAGCTTGGCCAGGCGGGAGAGGGTCGGGGAGCTGTTTTTT. It codes for CASSLARRERVGELFF.

This sequence joins TRBV6-6 and TRBJ2-7; 10 nucleotides match TRBD1. Looked up from germline, CDR1 is MNHNY and CDR2 is SVGAGI (reference sequence). The CDR3 spans 14 residues. V gave up 10 bases and J gave up 5 bases; unmatched junction bases: 11. The CDR3 nucleotides read TGTGCCACCGCTTTGGACAGGGGGTCGAACGAGCAGTACTTC. Translated: CATALDRGSNEQYF.

The chain is built from TRBV5-1 and TRBJ2-2; the match to TRBD2 covers 7 bases. V lost 4 bases and J lost 6; bases outside the gene matches: 12. This CDR3 comprises 16 residues. Germline assignment: CDR1 SGHRS and CDR2 YFSETQ. The CDR3: CASSPVSAGESGELFF. The CDR3 DNA reads TGCGCCAGCAGCCCTGTGAGCGCGGGAGAGTCCGGGGAGCTGTTTTTT.

The gene calls are TRBV30 and TRBJ2-7; no clear D. Germline V gene data show CDR1 as GTSNPN and CDR2 as SVGIG (reference sequence). The CDR3 loop spans 12 amino acids. Trimming took 3 bases from V and 7 from J, leaving 13 bases between them. This CDR3 reads CAWSQGSGEQYF. The CDR3 DNA follows: TGTGCCTGGAGCCAAGGCTCCGGGGAGCAGTACTTC.

V is TRBV6-4 and J is TRBJ1-4; weak D call: TRBD1 (5 bases). The germline V gene encodes CDR1 MRHNA and CDR2 SNTAGT. This CDR3 contains 12 residues. V was pared by 5 bases and J by 12 bases, with 13 bases between. CDR3 DNA sequence: TGTGCCAGCAGTTTCTACCTCAGGGAACTGTTTTTT. This translates into CASSFYLRELFF.

This clone has only a few counts. This chain joins TRBV14 and TRBJ1-4, with a possible D match to TRBD1 (6 bases). Germline V gives CDR1 SGHDN, CDR2 FVKESK. This CDR3 region has 15 residues. Trimming removed 2 bases from V and 4 bases from J, with 11 bases in between. CDR3: CASSQTGKNNEKLFF. Written as DNA, the CDR3 is TGTGCCAGCAGCCAAACAGGGAAGAATAATGAAAAACTGTTTTTT. Complete variable domain (other parts from reference TRBV14 and TRBJ1-4): EAGVTQFPSHSVIEKGQTVTLRCDPISGHDNLYWYRRVMGKEIKFLLHFVKESKQDESGMPNNRFLAERTGGTYSTLKVQPAELEDSGVYFCASSQTGKNNEKLFFGSGTQLSVL.

V gene TRBV3-1 (or the pseudogene TRBV3-2) combines with J gene TRBJ2-7, with TRBD2 matching over 12 bases. Per germline, CDR1 LGHDT and CDR2 YNNKEL (reference sequence). This CDR3 comprises 17 residues. With V trimmed by 5 bases and J by 3 bases, 11 bases remained unmatched. This CDR3 reads CASSDGTSGFVFYEQYF. For the CDR3, the DNA is TGTGCCAGCAGCGACGGGACTAGCGGGTTTGTTTTCTACGAGCAGTACTTC.

The rearrangement links TRBV5-8 to TRBJ2-3; 8 bases fit TRBD2. V shed 5 bases and J 3 bases; nucleotides not matched to a gene: 8. This CDR3 is built from 15 residues. Per the germline V gene, CDR1 is SGHTS and CDR2 is YDEGEE. The CDR3 DNA sequence: TGTGCCAGCAGTTCGACTAGCGCGGGAACAGATACGCAGTATTTT. Residues: CASSSTSAGTDTQYF.

The V and J genes are TRBV7-3 and TRBJ2-1; 8 bases line up with TRBD2. The V segment lost 1 base and the J segment 6 bases; nucleotides outside the gene matches: 8. This CDR3 is 16 amino acids long. Germline V gives CDR1 SGHTA, CDR2 FQGTGA. CDR3 nucleotides: TGTGCCAGCAGCTTAAATGGCGGGAGGATCATCAATGAGCAGTTCTTC. Its protein is CASSLNGGRIINEQFF.